Listed below are T cell receptor beta chains from one sample, sequenced in a study of T-cell reconstitution after alpha-beta-depleted transplantation in children. TCRdb recomputed calls from the PCR reads with MiXCR, one row per CDR3 protein. Of 530,000 or so distinct CDR3 sequences listed, 27% are singletons. Sequenced here: PBMCs, sampled before TCRalphabeta/CD19-depleted stem cell transplant. The receptor set was obtained from a boy in the first two years of life with Wiskott-Aldrich syndrome, due to receive a stem cell transplant. Both conserved end residues are part of each CDR3. A D gene is named only where the DNA matches it firmly. The listing skips clone size in some rows; elsewhere it reads once, few, many or a size class.

>TRBJ2-1|.|.|TRBV20-1
TGCAGTGCTACAGAAGGTGTTAGCGCGGGGAATGAGCAGTTCTTC
CSATEGVSAGNEQFF
>TRBJ2-7|.|few|TRBV27
TGTGCCAGCAGTAGACGTATTCCCCTCTACGAGCAGTACTTC
CASSRRIPLYEQYF
>TRBJ2-1|.|.|TRBV6-1
TGTGCCAGCTCTTCGGGAGTCTACAATGAGCAGTTCTTC
CASSSGVYNEQFF
>TRBJ2-2|TRBD2|.|TRBV5-1
TGCGCCAGCAGCCGGGGGAGAGAAAGACTAGCGGGAGGACAGAACACCGGGGAGCTGTTTTTT
CASSRGRERLAGGQNTGELFF
>TRBJ2-6|.|.|TRBV5-1
TGCGCCAGCAGCTCGACAGGTAGCCCCTCTGGGGCCAACGTCCTGACTTTC
CASSSTGSPSGANVLTF
>TRBJ2-1|.|.|TRBV15
TGTGCCACCAGCAGAGTTTGGCTGCGGGGGCAGTTCTTC
CATSRVWLRGQFF
>TRBJ2-1|.|many|TRBV5-1
TGCGCCAGCAGCTTGGGGGTGTACAATGAGCAGTTCTTC
CASSLGVYNEQFF
>TRBJ2-5|TRBD2|few|TRBV20-1
TGCAGTTTAGCGGGGAGTGCCCGGAAGACCCAGTACTTC
CSLAGSARKTQYF
>TRBJ2-7|.|few|TRBV20-1
TGCAGTGCTAGAGATTGGGTCAGCTCCTACGAGCAGTACTTC
CSARDWVSSYEQYF
>TRBJ1-5|TRBD1|.|TRBV20-1
TGCAGTGCTTTATGGCAGGGGGCGGGTCAGCCCCAGCATTTT
CSALWQGAGQPQHF
>TRBJ1-1|.|once|TRBV29-1
TGCAGCGTTGGGGTCAGGGGTTTGGGCACTGAAGCTTTCTTT
CSVGVRGLGTEAFF
>TRBJ1-2|.|few|TRBV12-3/TRBV12-4
TGTGCCAGCCGGACCGGGTCCTCCTATGGCTACACCTTC
CASRTGSSYGYTF
>TRBJ1-4|.|.|TRBV29-1
TGCAGCGTTGCGAGGGCCCATAATGAAAAACTGTTTTTT
CSVARAHNEKLFF